This entry concerns a single T cell receptor (beta chain). Its antigen is still unknown. No much larger clonotype is one base removed from it; base qualities were not supplied. Synthetic TCR analog templates were spiked into each PCR so that absolute template abundance could be estimated from read counts. The immunoSEQ assay used bias-controlled V and J gene primers to amplify TCRbeta CDR3 regions from genomic DNA. Sequencing of rearranged TCRbeta segments was performed at approximately 20X coverage. The published analysis was carried out like this. Sequencing errors were corrected by clustering and CDR3s were annotated against IMGT to assign V, D and J genes. Downstream analyses used only productive TCRbeta rearrangements and left out out-of-frame or stop-codon sequences. Clonality was calculated as one minus the Shannon entropy normalized by the log of the number of unique productive sequences. Fisher's exact test with Benjamini-Hochberg correction, at a threshold of adjusted p below 0.01, was used to find clones that differed between time points or between blood and tumor. TCRdb limited this immuneACCESS table to in-frame rearrangements with V and J called. A share of clones is missing; checked studies link under half to unresolved V genes, and the rest is unexplained. The V and J calls and clone size were taken over from that table, and D and trimming were inferred from the DNA. The sample table shows more than 35,000 clones, and roughly 78% are seen once. The ten largest clones represent around 3.1% of the sample.

This record belongs to a study of PD-L1 blockade in urothelial cancer (dated by TCRdb to 2015 to 2018). As for the study more broadly: Every patient began therapy at some point between 2013 and 2015 and was given atezolizumab 1,200 mg intravenously every 3 weeks. About 90% of the roughly 30 patients were identified as males with urothelial cancer of bladder origin, and a prior smoking history was reported by 18 of 29 patients. An ECOG performance status of 0 or 1 was recorded for the patients, and 0 to 3 prior chemotherapy regimens had been received by the patients. Blood samples were analyzed at two time points: 3 weeks after treatment start (second dose) and 6 weeks after treatment start. Blood samples gave median yields of around 140,000 T cells and more than 80,000 unique TCRs, along with a median clonality of 0.080. An exploratory multi-omic analysis was conducted of the somatic, immune and clinical correlates of response to PD-L1 blockade with atezolizumab in urothelial cancer. TCR sequencing covered pretreatment tumor samples and matched, serially collected peripheral blood taken before and after atezolizumab treatment. Durable clinical benefit was defined as progression-free survival longer than 6 months, and TCR features were also tested against progression-free and overall survival. In the same patients who had TCR sequencing, pretreatment tumors also underwent whole exome sequencing and RNA sequencing. Durable clinical benefit was achieved by nine patients but not by the remaining 20. Pretreatment blood TCR-seq was available for 27 to 30 patients, at least one posttreatment blood collection was obtained for around 25 patients, and tumor TCR-seq was available for around 25 patients.

Paper-wide results and their limitations: Because of the small sample size (n ≈ 31) and the many exploratory analyses performed, the results are intended to be regarded as hypothesis-generating. Improved progression-free and overall survival was found to be associated with pretreatment peripheral blood TCR clonality below the median. Patients with durable benefit showed greater expansion of tumor-associated TCR clones in peripheral blood 3 weeks after starting treatment (n ≈ 20, p = 0.022).

The cohort included 25 to 30 patients with locally advanced or metastatic urothelial carcinoma who were treated at Memorial Sloan Kettering on a trial protocol. Peripheral blood mononuclear cells were collected from each patient pretreatment and during treatment, giving between 1 and 8 total time points per patient. The Qiagen DNeasy Blood extraction kit was used to purify genomic DNA from total PBMCs and tumor samples. PBMCs were collected pretreatment and during treatment, and were isolated and stored as previously described. Sequencing used PBMCs, obtained around atezolizumab (anti-PD-L1) treatment. The sequence came from a man aged 70-80 years with urothelial cancer.

CDR3 reads: CASTTPGRGARGYTF. The sequence in DNA is TGTGCCAGCACCACCCCCGGGCGGGGGGCGCGGGGCTACACCTTC. The chain was built from TRBV6-5 and TRBJ1-2; TRBD1 is perhaps the D gene, given 6 matching bases. Reading from cysteine to phenylalanine, the CDR3 counts 15 amino acids. CDR3 DNA only is kept here, 45 bases in frame from base 1. At the junction V is shortened by 7 bases and J by 8 bases, with 23 bases in between. CDR1 is given as MNHEY and CDR2 as SVGAGI, both from the germline V gene.